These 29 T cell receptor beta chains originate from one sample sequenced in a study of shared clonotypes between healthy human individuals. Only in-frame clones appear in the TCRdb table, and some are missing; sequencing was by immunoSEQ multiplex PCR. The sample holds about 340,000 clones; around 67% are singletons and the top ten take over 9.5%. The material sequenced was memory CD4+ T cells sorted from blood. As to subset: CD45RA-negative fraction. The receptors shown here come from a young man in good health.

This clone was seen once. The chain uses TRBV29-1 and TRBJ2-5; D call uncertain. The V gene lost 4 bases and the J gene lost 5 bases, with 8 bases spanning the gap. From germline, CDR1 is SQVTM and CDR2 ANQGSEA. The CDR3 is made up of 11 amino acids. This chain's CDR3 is CSVATLETQYF. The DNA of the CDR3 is TGCAGCGTTGCGACGTTGGAGACCCAGTACTTC.

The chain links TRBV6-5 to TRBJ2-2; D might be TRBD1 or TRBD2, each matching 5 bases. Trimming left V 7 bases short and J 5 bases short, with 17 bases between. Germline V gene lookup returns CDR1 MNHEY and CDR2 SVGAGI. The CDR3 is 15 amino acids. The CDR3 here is CASTVWGLGTGELFF. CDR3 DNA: TGTGCCAGCACCGTATGGGGGTTGGGGACCGGGGAGCTGTTTTTT.

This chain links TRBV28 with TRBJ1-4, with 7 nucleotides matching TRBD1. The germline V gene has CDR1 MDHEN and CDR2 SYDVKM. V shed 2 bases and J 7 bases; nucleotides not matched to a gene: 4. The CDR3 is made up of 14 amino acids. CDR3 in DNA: TGTGCCAGCAGTTTAAGGTACAGGGGTGAAAAACTGTTTTTT. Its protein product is CASSLRYRGEKLFF.

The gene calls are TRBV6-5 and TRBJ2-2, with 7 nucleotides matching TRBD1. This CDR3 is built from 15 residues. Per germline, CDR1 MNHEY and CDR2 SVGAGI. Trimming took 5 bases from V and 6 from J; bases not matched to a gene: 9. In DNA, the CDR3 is TGTGCCAGCAGTCATAGGGGGCTGGCGGCCGGGGAGCTGTTTTTT. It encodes CASSHRGLAAGELFF.

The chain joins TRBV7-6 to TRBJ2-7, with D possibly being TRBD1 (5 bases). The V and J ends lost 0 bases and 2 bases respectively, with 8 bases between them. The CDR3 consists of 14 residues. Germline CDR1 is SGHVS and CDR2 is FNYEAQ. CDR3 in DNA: TGTGCCAGCAGCTTAGCGGACAAAACCTACGAGCAGTACTTC. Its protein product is CASSLADKTYEQYF.

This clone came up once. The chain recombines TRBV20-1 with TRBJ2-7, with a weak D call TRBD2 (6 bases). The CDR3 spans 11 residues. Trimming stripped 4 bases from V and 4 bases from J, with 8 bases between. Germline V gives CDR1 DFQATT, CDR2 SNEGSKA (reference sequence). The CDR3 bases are TGCAGTGCTAATCGGGGGTACGAGCAGTACTTC. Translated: CSANRGYEQYF.

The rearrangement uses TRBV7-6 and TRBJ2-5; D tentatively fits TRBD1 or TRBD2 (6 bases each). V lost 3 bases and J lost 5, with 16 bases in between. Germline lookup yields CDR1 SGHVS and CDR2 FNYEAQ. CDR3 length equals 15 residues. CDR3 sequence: CASSLIRGAQETQYF. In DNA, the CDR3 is TGTGCCAGCAGCTTGATAAGGGGGGCGCAGGAGACCCAGTACTTC.

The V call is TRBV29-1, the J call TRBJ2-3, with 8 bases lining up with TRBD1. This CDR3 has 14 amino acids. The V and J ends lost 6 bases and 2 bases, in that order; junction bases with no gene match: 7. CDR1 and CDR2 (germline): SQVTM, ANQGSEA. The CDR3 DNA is TGCAGCGTAGCTGACAGGGGCCCCACAGATACGCAGTATTTT. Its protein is CSVADRGPTDTQYF.

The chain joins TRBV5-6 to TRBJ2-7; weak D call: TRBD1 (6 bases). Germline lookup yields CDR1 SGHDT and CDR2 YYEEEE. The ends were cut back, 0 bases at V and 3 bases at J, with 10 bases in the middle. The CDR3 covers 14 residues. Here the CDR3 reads CASSLGGLYYEQYF. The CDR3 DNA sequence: TGTGCCAGCAGCTTGGGGGGGCTGTACTACGAGCAGTACTTC.

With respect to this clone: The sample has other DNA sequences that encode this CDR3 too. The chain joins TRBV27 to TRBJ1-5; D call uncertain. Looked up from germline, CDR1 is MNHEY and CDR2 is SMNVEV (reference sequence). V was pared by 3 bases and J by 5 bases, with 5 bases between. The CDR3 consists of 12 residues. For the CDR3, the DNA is TGTGCCAGCAGTTTCCGGGATCAGCCCCAGCATTTT. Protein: CASSFRDQPQHF.

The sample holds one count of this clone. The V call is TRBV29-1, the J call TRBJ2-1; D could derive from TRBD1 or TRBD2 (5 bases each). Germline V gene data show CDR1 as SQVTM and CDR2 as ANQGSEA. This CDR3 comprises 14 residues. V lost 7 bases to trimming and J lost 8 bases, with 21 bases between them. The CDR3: CSAPHPPRGDEQFF. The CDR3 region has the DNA TGCAGCGCCCCTCATCCTCCTCGGGGCGATGAGCAGTTCTTC.

The CDR3 loop reads CASSPLGGVTSGGSYEQYF. In nucleotides, the CDR3 is TGTGCCAGCAGCCCCTTGGGTGGTGTGACTAGCGGGGGCTCCTACGAGCAGTACTTC. V gene TRBV9 combines with J gene TRBJ2-7; 12 bases match TRBD2. J was trimmed by 0 bases and V by 4 bases; bases with no gene match: 14. The CDR3 has 19 residues. From germline, CDR1 is SGDLS and CDR2 YYNGEE.

The CDR3 nucleotides read TGTGCCAGCTCACCACCGGTTGAGGGGGACACTGAAGCTTTCTTT. Its protein is CASSPPVEGDTEAFF. V and J are TRBV18 and TRBJ1-1; possible D gene TRBD1, 6 bases. The CDR3 runs to 15 residues. CDR1 is KGHSH and CDR2 is LQKENI in the germline V gene. V lost 0 bases, J lost 3 bases, and 11 bases lay in between.

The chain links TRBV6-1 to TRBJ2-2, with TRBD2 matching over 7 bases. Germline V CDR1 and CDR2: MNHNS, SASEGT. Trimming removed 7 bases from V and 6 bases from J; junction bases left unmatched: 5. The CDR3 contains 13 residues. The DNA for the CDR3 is TGTGCCAGCACCCAAACTAGCGCCGGGGAGCTGTTTTTT. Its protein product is CASTQTSAGELFF.

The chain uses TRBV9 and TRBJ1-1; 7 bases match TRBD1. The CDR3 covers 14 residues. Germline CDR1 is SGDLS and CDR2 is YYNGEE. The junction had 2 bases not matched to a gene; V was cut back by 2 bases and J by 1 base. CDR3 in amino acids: CASSVTGANTEAFF. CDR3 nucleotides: TGTGCCAGCAGCGTCACAGGGGCGAACACTGAAGCTTTCTTT.

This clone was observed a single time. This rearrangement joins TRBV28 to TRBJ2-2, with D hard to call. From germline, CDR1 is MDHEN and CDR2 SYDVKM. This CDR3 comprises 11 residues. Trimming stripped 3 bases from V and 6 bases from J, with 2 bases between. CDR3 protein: CASSFPGELFF. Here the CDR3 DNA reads TGTGCCAGCAGTTTCCCCGGGGAGCTGTTTTTT.

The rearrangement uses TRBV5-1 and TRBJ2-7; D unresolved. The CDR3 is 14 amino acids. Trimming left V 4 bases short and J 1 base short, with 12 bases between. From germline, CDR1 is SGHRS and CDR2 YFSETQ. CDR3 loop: CASSSLDGSYEQYF. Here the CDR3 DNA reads TGCGCCAGCAGCAGCTTGGACGGATCCTACGAGCAGTACTTC.

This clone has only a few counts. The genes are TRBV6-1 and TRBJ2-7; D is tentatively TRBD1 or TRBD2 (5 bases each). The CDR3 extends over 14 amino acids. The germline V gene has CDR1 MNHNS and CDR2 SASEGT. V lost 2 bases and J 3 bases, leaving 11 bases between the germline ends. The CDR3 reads CASSESGRNYEQYF. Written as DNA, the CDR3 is TGTGCCAGCAGTGAATCGGGGCGGAACTACGAGCAGTACTTC.

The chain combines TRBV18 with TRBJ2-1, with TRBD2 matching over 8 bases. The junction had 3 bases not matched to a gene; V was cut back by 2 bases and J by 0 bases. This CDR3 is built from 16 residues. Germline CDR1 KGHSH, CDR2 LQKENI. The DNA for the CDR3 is TGTGCCAGCTCACCAAACAGCGGGAGCTCCTACAATGAGCAGTTCTTC. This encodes CASSPNSGSSYNEQFF.

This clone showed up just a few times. CDR3 amino acids: CARRDGQETQYF. DNA for the CDR3: TGTGCCAGACGGGATGGCCAAGAGACCCAGTACTTC. The chain joins TRBV2 to TRBJ2-5, with D maybe TRBD2 (5 bases). Trimming took off 9 bases at V and 1 base at J, with 9 bases between the two ends. The CDR3 is 12 residues long. Per the germline V gene, CDR1 is SNHLY and CDR2 is FYNNEI.

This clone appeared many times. The CDR3 here is CASSFGPDRGPFF. CDR3 coding DNA: TGTGCCAGCAGCTTTGGGCCCGACAGGGGTCCGTTCTTC. This chain links TRBV7-2 with TRBJ2-1; 8 bases line up with TRBD1. Per germline, CDR1 SGHTA and CDR2 FQGNSA. The J segment lost 15 bases and the V segment lost 3 bases, leaving 10 bases of the junction unmatched. CDR3 length equals 13 residues.

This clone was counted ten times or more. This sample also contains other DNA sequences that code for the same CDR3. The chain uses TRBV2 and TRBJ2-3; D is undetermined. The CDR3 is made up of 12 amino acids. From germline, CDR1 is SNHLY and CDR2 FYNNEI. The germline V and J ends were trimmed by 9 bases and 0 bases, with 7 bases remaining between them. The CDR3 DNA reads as TGTGCCAGTCGCCGGAGCACAGATACGCAGTATTTT. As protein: CASRRSTDTQYF. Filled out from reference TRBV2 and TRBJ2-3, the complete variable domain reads EPEVTQTPSHQVTQMGQEVILRCVPISNHLYFYWYRQILGQKVEFLVSFYNNEISEKSEIFDDQFSVERPDGSNFTLKIRSTKLEDSAMYFCASRRSTDTQYFGPGTRLTVL.

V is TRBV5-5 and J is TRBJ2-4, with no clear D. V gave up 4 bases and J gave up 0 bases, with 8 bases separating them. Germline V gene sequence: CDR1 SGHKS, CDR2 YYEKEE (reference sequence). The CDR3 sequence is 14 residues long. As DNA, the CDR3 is TGTGCCAGCAGCCTATTACTAGCCAAAAACATTCAGTACTTC. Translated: CASSLLLAKNIQYF.

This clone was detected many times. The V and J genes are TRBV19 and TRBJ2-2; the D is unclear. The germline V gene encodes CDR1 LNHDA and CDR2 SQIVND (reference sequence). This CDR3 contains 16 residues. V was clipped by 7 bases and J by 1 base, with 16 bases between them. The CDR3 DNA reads TGTGCCAGTAAAACGGACGGAAACTTGAACACCGGGGAGCTGTTTTTT. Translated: CASKTDGNLNTGELFF.

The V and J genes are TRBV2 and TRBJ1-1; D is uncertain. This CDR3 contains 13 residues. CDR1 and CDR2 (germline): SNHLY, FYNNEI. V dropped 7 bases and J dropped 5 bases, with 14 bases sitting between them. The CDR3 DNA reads TGTGCCAGCACCGTAGGCGGGGAAACTGAAGCTTTCTTT. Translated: CASTVGGETEAFF.

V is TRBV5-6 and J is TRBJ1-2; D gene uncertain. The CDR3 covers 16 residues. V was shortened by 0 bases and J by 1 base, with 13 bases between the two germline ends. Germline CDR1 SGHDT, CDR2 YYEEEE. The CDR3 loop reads CASSLESGGSNYGYTF. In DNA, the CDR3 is TGTGCCAGCAGCTTGGAAAGTGGTGGAAGTAACTATGGCTACACCTTC.

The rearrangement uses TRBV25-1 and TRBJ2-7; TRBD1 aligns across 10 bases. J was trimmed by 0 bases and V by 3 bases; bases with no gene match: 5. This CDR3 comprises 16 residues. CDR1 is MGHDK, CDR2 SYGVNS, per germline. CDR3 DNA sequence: TGTGCCAGCAGTGATTCGGGACAGGGGAACTCCTACGAGCAGTACTTC. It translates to CASSDSGQGNSYEQYF.

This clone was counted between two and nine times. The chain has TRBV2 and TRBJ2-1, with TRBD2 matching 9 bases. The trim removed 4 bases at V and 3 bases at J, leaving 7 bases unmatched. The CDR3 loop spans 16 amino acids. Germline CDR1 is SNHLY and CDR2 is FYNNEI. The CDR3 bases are TGTGCCAGCAGTGGTCGCGGGAGGGTTTACTACAATGAGCAGTTCTTC. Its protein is CASSGRGRVYYNEQFF.

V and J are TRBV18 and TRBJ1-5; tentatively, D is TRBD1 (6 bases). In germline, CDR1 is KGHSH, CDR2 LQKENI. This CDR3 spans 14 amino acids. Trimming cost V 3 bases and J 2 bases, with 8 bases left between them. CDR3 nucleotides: TGTGCCAGCTCACCTGGGGGGCGCAATCAGCCCCAGCATTTT. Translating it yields CASSPGGRNQPQHF.